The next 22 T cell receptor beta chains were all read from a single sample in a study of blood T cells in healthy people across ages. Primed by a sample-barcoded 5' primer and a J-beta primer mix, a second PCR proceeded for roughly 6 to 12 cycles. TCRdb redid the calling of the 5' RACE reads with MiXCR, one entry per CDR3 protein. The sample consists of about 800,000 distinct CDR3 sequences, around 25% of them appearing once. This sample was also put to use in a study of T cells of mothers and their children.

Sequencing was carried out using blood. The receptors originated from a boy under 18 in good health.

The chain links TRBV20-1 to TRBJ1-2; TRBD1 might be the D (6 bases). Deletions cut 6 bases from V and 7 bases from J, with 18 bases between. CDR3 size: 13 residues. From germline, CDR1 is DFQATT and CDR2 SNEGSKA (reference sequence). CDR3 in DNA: TGCAGTGCCGATGACAGGTTCATAGGTGGCTACACCTTC. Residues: CSADDRFIGGYTF.

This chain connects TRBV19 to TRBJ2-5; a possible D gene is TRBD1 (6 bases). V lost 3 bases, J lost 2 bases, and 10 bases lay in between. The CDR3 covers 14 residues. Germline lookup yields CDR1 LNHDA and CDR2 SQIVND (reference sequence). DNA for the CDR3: TGTGCCAGTAGTATTACAGGGCTTCAAGAGACCCAGTACTTC. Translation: CASSITGLQETQYF.

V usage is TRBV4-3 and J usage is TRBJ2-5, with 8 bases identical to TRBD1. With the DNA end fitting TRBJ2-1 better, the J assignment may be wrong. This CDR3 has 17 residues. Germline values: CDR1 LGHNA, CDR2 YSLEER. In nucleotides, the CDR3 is TGCGCCAGCAGCCAAGATATGGGCAGGGGGCTAGGAAATGAGCAGTTCTTC. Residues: CASSQDMGRGLGNEQFF.

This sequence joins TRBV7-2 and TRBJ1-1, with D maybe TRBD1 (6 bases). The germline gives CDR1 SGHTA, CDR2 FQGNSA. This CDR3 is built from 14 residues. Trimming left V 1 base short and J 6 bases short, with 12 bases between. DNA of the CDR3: TGTGCCAGCAGCTTAGTCCCACAGGGACCTGAAGCTTTCTTT. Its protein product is CASSLVPQGPEAFF. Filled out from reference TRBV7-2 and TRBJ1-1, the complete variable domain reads GAGVSQSPSNKVTEKGKDVELRCDPISGHTALYWYRQSLGQGLEFLIYFQGNSAPDKSGLPSDRFSAERTGGSVSTLTIQRTQQEDSAVYLCASSLVPQGPEAFFGQGTRLTVV.

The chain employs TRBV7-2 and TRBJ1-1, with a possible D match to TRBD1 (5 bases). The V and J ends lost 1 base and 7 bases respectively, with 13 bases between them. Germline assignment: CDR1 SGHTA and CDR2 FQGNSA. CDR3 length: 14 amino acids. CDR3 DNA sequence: TGTGCCAGCAGCTTAGTGGGCAGGGCTAGTGAAGCTTTCTTT. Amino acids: CASSLVGRASEAFF. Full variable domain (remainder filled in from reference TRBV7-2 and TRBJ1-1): GAGVSQSPSNKVTEKGKDVELRCDPISGHTALYWYRQSLGQGLEFLIYFQGNSAPDKSGLPSDRFSAERTGGSVSTLTIQRTQQEDSAVYLCASSLVGRASEAFFGQGTRLTVV.

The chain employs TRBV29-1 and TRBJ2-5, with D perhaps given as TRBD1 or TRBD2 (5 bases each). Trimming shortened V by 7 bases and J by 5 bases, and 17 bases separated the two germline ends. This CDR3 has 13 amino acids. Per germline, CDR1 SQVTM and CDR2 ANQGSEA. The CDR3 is CSARTGAGETQYF. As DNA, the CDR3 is TGCAGCGCTAGAACTGGGGCGGGCGAGACCCAGTACTTC.

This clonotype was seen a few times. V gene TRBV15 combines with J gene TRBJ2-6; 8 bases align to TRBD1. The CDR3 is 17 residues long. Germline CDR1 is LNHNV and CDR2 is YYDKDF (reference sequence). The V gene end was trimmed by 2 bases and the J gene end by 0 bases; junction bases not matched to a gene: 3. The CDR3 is CATSRQGASSGANVLTF. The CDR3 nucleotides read TGTGCCACCAGCAGACAGGGGGCCAGCTCTGGGGCCAACGTCCTGACTTTC.

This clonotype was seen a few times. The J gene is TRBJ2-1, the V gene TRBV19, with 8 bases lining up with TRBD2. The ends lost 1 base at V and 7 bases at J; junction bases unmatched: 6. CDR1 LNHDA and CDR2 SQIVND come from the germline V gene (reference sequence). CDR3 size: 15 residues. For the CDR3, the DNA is TGTGCCAGTAGTATAGGACTAGCGATGGTTAATGAGCAGTTCTTC. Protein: CASSIGLAMVNEQFF.

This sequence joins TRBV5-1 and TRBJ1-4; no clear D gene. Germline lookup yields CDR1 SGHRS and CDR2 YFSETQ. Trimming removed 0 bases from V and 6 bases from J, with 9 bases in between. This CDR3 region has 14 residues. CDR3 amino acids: CASSLGGLDEKLFF. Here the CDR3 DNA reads TGCGCCAGCAGCTTGGGAGGGTTGGATGAAAAACTGTTTTTT. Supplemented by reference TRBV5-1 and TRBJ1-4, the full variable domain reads KAGVTQTPRYLIKTRGQQVTLSCSPISGHRSVSWYQQTPGQGLQFLFEYFSETQRNKGNFPGRFSGRQFSNSRSEMNVSTLELGDSALYLCASSLGGLDEKLFFGSGTQLSVL.

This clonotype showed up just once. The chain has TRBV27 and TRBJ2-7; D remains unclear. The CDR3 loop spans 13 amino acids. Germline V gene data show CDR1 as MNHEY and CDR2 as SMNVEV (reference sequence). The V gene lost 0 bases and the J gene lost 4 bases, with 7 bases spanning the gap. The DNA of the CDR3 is TGTGCCAGCAGTTTATCACCAGATTACGAGCAGTACTTC. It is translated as CASSLSPDYEQYF.

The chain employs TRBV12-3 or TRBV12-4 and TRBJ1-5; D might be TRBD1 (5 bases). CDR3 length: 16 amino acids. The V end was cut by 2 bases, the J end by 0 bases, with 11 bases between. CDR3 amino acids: CASSLRDGYSNQPQHF. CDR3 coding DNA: TGTGCCAGCAGTTTACGGGACGGGTATAGCAATCAGCCCCAGCATTTT.

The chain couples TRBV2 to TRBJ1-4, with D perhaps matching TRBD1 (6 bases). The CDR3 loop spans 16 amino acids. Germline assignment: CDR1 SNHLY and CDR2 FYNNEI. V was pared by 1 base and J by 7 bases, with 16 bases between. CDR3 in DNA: TGTGCCAGCAGTGAAGGCCTCGGGGGGCAGGGTGAAAAACTGTTTTTT. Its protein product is CASSEGLGGQGEKLFF.

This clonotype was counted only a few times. The CDR3 region is CASSLALSGGWKETQYF. DNA of the CDR3: TGTGCCAGCAGCTTAGCGCTCAGCGGGGGGTGGAAAGAGACCCAGTACTTC. The chain couples TRBV7-2 to TRBJ2-5; 9 bases are shared with TRBD2. V dropped 0 bases and J dropped 3; count of bases not matched to a gene: 8. The germline gives CDR1 SGHTA, CDR2 FQGNSA. This CDR3 region has 17 residues.

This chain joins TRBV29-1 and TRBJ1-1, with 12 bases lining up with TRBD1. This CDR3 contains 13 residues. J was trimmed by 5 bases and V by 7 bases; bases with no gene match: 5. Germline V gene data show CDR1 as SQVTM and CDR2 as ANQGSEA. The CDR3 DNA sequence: TGCAGCGGGGACAGGGGGCGCGGGACTGAAGCTTTCTTT. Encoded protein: CSGDRGRGTEAFF.

CDR3 DNA: TGTGCCAGCAGCTCAACAGGGGGTGAGGAGCTGTTTTTT. This codes for CASSSTGGEELFF. The chain combines TRBV11-2 with TRBJ2-2, with 8 bases lining up with TRBD1. Trimming removed 4 bases from V and 10 bases from J; junction bases left unmatched: 5. CDR1 is SGHAT and CDR2 is FQNNGV in the germline V gene. The CDR3 contains 13 residues. The complete variable domain, with remaining parts taken from reference TRBV11-2 and TRBJ2-2, reads EAGVAQSPRYKIIEKRQSVAFWCNPISGHATLYWYQQILGQGPKLLIQFQNNGVVDDSQLPKDRFSAERLKGVDSTLKIQPAKLEDSAVYLCASSSTGGEELFFGEGSRLTVL.

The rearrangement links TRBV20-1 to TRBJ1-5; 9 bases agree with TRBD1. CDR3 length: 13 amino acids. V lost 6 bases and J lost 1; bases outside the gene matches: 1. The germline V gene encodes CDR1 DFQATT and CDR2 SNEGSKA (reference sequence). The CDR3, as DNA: TGCAGTGCCGGGACAGGGAGCAATCAGCCCCAGCATTTT. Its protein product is CSAGTGSNQPQHF.

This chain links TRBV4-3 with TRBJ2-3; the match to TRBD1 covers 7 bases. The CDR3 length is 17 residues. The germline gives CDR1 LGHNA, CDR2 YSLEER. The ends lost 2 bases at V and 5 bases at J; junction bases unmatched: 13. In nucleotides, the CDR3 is TGCGCCAGCAGCCAAAAATTTAAGGGGGCGCCTGGAGATACGCAGTATTTT. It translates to CASSQKFKGAPGDTQYF.

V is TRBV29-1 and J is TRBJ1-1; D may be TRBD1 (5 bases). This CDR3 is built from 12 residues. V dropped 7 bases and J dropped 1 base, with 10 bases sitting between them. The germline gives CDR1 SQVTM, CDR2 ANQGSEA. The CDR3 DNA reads TGCAGCGCAGGGATGGGGAACACTGAAGCTTTCTTT. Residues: CSAGMGNTEAFF.

As DNA, the CDR3 is TGTGCCAGCAGCTTAGTTTCGACTGGTCCGACAGATACGCAGTATTTT. Translated: CASSLVSTGPTDTQYF. The V gene is TRBV11-2, the J gene TRBJ2-3; D gene ambiguous. The CDR3 spans 16 residues. The V gene lost 1 base and the J gene lost 3 bases, with 14 bases spanning the gap. From germline, CDR1 is SGHAT and CDR2 FQNNGV.

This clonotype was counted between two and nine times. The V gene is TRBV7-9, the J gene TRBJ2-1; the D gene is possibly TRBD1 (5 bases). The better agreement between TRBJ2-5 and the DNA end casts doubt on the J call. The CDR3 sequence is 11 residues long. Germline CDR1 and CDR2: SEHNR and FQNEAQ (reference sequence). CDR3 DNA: TGTGCCAGCAGTTCAGGGAAGACCCAGTACTTC. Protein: CASSSGKTQYF.

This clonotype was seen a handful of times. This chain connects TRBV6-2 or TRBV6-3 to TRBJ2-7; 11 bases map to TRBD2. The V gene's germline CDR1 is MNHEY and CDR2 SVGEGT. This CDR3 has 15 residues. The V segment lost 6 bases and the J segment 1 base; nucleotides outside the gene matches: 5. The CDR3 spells CASSDRLAGSYEQYF. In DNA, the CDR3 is TGTGCCAGCAGCGACAGACTAGCGGGATCCTACGAGCAGTACTTC.

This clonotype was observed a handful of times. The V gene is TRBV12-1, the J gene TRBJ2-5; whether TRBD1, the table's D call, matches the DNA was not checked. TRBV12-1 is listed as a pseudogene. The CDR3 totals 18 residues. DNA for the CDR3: TGTGCCAGCAGCTCCACAATGCCAGGACAGGGGTACCAAGAGACCCAGTACTTC. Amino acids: CASSSTMPGQGYQETQYF.